The clone carrying this TCR beta chain came up many times. The sample originates from a study of metastatic and nonmetastatic thyroid tumors. The wider study: Across blood and tumor or nodule tissue, repertoires from malignant and benign thyroid patients were compared with one another.

Per germline, CDR1 DFQATT and CDR2 SNEGSKA (reference sequence). CDR3 length equals 13 residues. With V trimmed by 3 bases and J by 0 bases, 0 bases remained unmatched. Via MiXCR, TCRdb re-called the PCR reads. Of roughly 14,000 clones in the sample, 20% to 25% were seen once. All patients were treatment-naive before thyroid surgery. This clonotype originated in a female donor with papillary thyroid cancer or a benign thyroid nodule (not recorded which). Some clones in this sample may be carry-over from other donors' samples. The sequenced material came from tumor tissue. The chain uses TRBV20-1 and TRBJ2-3; 7 nucleotides align to TRBD2. The CDR3 region is CSASSGSTDTQYF. Here the CDR3 DNA reads TGCAGTGCTAGTAGCGGGAGCACAGATACGCAGTATTTT.